This is a list of T cell receptor beta chains from one sample in a study of T and B cells in COVID-19 patients. MiXCR was run by TCRdb on the multiplex PCR reads, yielding one entry per CDR3 protein. The repertoire holds approximately 15,000 distinct CDR3 sequences, with around 30% as singletons. Sequencing used blood. The source of these receptors is a human donor who had recovered from COVID-19. The CDR3 runs from the conserved cysteine through the conserved F or W.

V gene,J gene,CDR3 protein
TRBV28,TRBJ2-3,CASSQIRKGGYF
TRBV29-1,TRBJ2-7,CSVERGNYEQYF
TRBV4-3,TRBJ2-5,CASSQGGPETQYF
TRBV20-1,TRBJ1-2,CSARDHGGYGYTF
TRBV10-3,TRBJ2-3,CAISVAGMSTDTQYF
TRBV6-2/TRBV6-3,TRBJ2-2,CASIIRLAGALNTGELFF
TRBV12-3/TRBV12-4,TRBJ2-5,CASSLGDLVLETQYF
TRBV11-3,TRBJ2-5,CASSLDHTQFYF
TRBV19,TRBJ2-7,CASSFGRGSYEQYF
TRBV6-2/TRBV6-3,TRBJ2-5,CASNRGETQYF
TRBV20-1,TRBJ2-1,CSAPPASGSVNEQFF
TRBV5-6,TRBJ1-1,CASSYRAEGGEAFF
TRBV12-3/TRBV12-4,TRBJ2-1,CASNQGARKQQFF
TRBV27,TRBJ2-7,CASSGGGAGISYEQYF
TRBV7-9,TRBJ2-4,CASSSRTIRNIQYF
TRBV27,TRBJ1-4,CASSFQGANEKLFF
TRBV12-3/TRBV12-4,TRBJ1-5,CASTRINQPQHF
TRBV20-1,TRBJ1-2,CSALRDSIFYGYTF
TRBV18,TRBJ1-2,CASSPLQEDGYTF
TRBV30,TRBJ1-1,CAWSPVANTEAFF
TRBV19,TRBJ1-4,CASSVRARVDEKLFF
TRBV30,TRBJ1-3,CAWSVSASGNTIYF
TRBV13,TRBJ2-1,CASTQDRGNEQFF
TRBV18,TRBJ1-2,CASSPSGLHYGYTF
TRBV29-1,TRBJ1-1,CSVPGQGIGTEAFF
TRBV20-1,TRBJ1-2,CSARTETNYGYTF
TRBV6-2/TRBV6-3,TRBJ2-3,CASSYSDAGFQTDTQYF
TRBV6-4,TRBJ2-2,CASSDYDINRGDAGELFF
TRBV6-1,TRBJ2-1,CASSLRQGTAGEQFF
TRBV28,TRBJ2-2,CASSQTVGGELFF
TRBV30,TRBJ2-1,CAWSVRGGVPSYNEQFF
TRBV19,TRBJ1-5,CASSTPTGLDQPQHF
TRBV18,TRBJ2-7,CASSPPPGQGPYEQYF
TRBV19,TRBJ1-1,CASGTDRGKAFF
TRBV19,TRBJ1-3,CASRMLGQSDAGNTIYF
TRBV20-1,TRBJ1-4,CSAMVSPNEKLFF
TRBV19,TRBJ2-3,CASSDRAGGPTDTQYF
TRBV5-1,TRBJ2-5,CASSLALRGSALTQYF
TRBV18,TRBJ1-2,CASSPPGSRIRMADGYTF
TRBV19,TRBJ1-4,CASSPPPTNEKLFF
TRBV6-1,TRBJ1-1,CASFTGGARNTEAFF
TRBV6-1,TRBJ1-2,CASSERNYGYTF
TRBV27,TRBJ1-4,CASRSTNEKLFF
TRBV20-1,TRBJ2-5,CSASISETQYF
TRBV18,TRBJ1-2,CASSPEPGLGYTF
TRBV7-6,TRBJ2-7,CASSLGPGRDYEQYF
TRBV7-9,TRBJ2-7,CASSTGGPSEKQYF
TRBV30,TRBJ2-3,CACSGIFGTDTQYF
TRBV12-3/TRBV12-4,TRBJ1-2,CASSLGQQGKGYTF
TRBV5-1,TRBJ1-4,CASSRTGGGEKLFF
TRBV19,TRBJ2-1,CASSQRVSYNEQFF
TRBV7-9,TRBJ2-3,CASSLRRLAGGRTDTQYF
TRBV20-1,TRBJ2-2,CSVFWANTGELFF